The 27 T cell receptor beta chains in this list originate from one sample, sequenced in a study of cytomegalovirus exposure and HLA in healthy donors (dated 2017 in TCRdb). The library was made by the immunoSEQ multiplex PCR assay. The multiplex PCR relied on a mix of 60 forward primers for TCR Vbeta segments and 13 reverse primers for TCR Jbeta segments. TCRdb mirrors the immuneACCESS table, restricted to in-frame sequences. Some clones are absent from its copies; in checked studies, under half trace to an unresolved V gene, and the reason for the others is unknown. Present in this sample are about 190,000 clones, approximately 78% of which were seen just once. The biggest ten clones account for 0.8% of the sample. Specimen: PBMCs. These receptors originate from a woman between 18 and 29 years old in good health and CMV-seronegative.

This sequence joins TRBV28 and TRBJ1-2, with 9 bases identical to TRBD1. This CDR3 region has 15 residues. The germline V gene encodes CDR1 MDHEN and CDR2 SYDVKM. With 5 bases clipped from V and 8 bases from J, the junction kept 12 bases outside the gene matches. The CDR3 reads CASSIPGTGKGGYTF. For the CDR3, the DNA is TGTGCCAGCAGTATCCCCGGGACAGGGAAAGGAGGCTACACCTTC.

The chain joins TRBV19 to TRBJ1-5, with D possibly TRBD1 on 6 matching bases. Germline CDR1 is LNHDA and CDR2 is SQIVND (reference sequence). The CDR3 totals 14 residues. Trimming removed 2 bases at V and 3 bases at J, with 8 bases between. This CDR3 is CASSIRGINQPQHF. As DNA, the CDR3 is TGTGCCAGTAGTATAAGGGGGATCAATCAGCCCCAGCATTTT.

V is TRBV2 and J is TRBJ1-3, with 8 positions matching TRBD1. Per the germline V gene, CDR1 is SNHLY and CDR2 is FYNNEI. Unmatched junction bases numbered 8, after V lost 6 bases and J lost 4 bases. The CDR3 loop spans 15 amino acids. CDR3 amino acids: CASRTLGQGGNTIYF. The CDR3 DNA reads TGTGCCAGCAGGACCCTTGGACAGGGAGGAAACACCATATATTTT.

This rearrangement joins TRBV10-2 to TRBJ1-2; the match to TRBD1 covers 9 bases. V trimming: 3 bases; J trimming: 3 bases; junction bases outside the gene matches: 5. Germline CDR1 reads WSHSY; CDR2 reads SAAADI. The CDR3 spans 15 residues. The CDR3 region is CASSDRTGGDYGYTF. Written as DNA, the CDR3 is TGCGCCAGCAGTGATCGTACAGGGGGCGACTATGGCTACACCTTC.

CDR3 in DNA: TGCGCCAGCAGCACATCCTTCCCCGACTACGAGCAGTACTTC. Translating gives CASSTSFPDYEQYF. The V call is TRBV4-1, the J call TRBJ2-5; D remains ambiguous. The assigned J gene may be wrong: the sequence end matches TRBJ2-7 better. Germline V gene sequence: CDR1 MGHRA, CDR2 YSYEKL. The CDR3 has 14 amino acids.

The chain combines TRBV7-2 with TRBJ2-3; 9 bases are shared with TRBD2. Germline loops: CDR1 SGHTA, CDR2 FQGNSA. J gave up 5 bases and V 1 base, and 16 bases lay outside the gene matches. The CDR3 has 19 amino acids. The CDR3 DNA sequence: TGTGCCAGCAGCTTAGGAGGCCCTGTGCGGGGGGGCCATGTAGATACGCAGTATTTT. It is translated as CASSLGGPVRGGHVDTQYF.

This sequence joins TRBV18 and TRBJ1-2, with D uncertain. Looked up from germline, CDR1 is KGHSH and CDR2 is LQKENI. The CDR3 consists of 15 residues. V lost 3 bases, J lost 2 bases, and 13 bases lay in between. CDR3 in DNA: TGTGCCAGCTCACCTCGGACGGGAGAAAACTATGGCTACACCTTC. Amino acids: CASSPRTGENYGYTF.

The CDR3 DNA is TGCGCCAGCAGCCAAGAGTTCGGGGTTATCGGCACAGATACGCAGTATTTT. Residues: CASSQEFGVIGTDTQYF. This sequence joins TRBV4-1 and TRBJ2-3; tentative D call: TRBD2 (5 bases). The CDR3 has 17 residues. V lost 0 bases and J 1 base, leaving 14 bases between the germline ends. The germline V gene has CDR1 MGHRA and CDR2 YSYEKL.

The rearrangement joins TRBV18 to TRBJ2-5; D not resolved. This CDR3 is built from 12 residues. V shed 4 bases and J shed 5 bases, with 8 bases lying between them. CDR1 KGHSH and CDR2 LQKENI come from the germline V gene. CDR3 nucleotides: TGTGCCAGCTCACTATCACTGGAGACCCAGTACTTC. Translated, it gives CASSLSLETQYF.

The gene calls are TRBV7-6 and TRBJ2-6; 8 bases are a match to TRBD1. Germline V gene lookup returns CDR1 SGHVS and CDR2 FNYEAQ. This CDR3 is 18 amino acids long. V lost 1 base to trimming and J lost 1 base; unmatched junction nucleotides: 6. Here the CDR3 reads CASSLEAGGGSGANVLTF. CDR3 coding DNA: TGTGCCAGCAGCTTAGAGGCAGGGGGCGGATCTGGGGCCAACGTCCTGACTTTC.

This chain connects TRBV19 to TRBJ1-5, with a tentative D call TRBD1 (6 bases). The V gene lost 6 bases and the J gene lost 4 bases, with 13 bases spanning the gap. Germline assignment: CDR1 LNHDA and CDR2 SQIVND (reference sequence). The CDR3 is made up of 14 amino acids. CDR3 nucleotides: TGTGCCAGTAGCCCGACAGGTTTTAATCAGCCCCAGCATTTT. Translation: CASSPTGFNQPQHF.

This chain joins TRBV27 and TRBJ1-2; tentative D call: TRBD1 (5 bases). Germline-derived CDR1 and CDR2 are MNHEY and SMNVEV (reference sequence). The CDR3 runs 12 residues. The germline V and J ends were trimmed by 10 bases and 4 bases, with 13 bases remaining between them. The CDR3 nucleotides read TGTGCCACCCTCAGGGAAGGCTATGGCTACACCTTC. Amino acid sequence: CATLREGYGYTF.

The chain recombines TRBV5-1 with TRBJ2-6; D is unclear. V was trimmed by 4 bases and J by 2 bases, leaving 4 bases between them. Per germline, CDR1 SGHRS and CDR2 YFSETQ. This CDR3 comprises 13 residues. The CDR3 DNA follows: TGCGCCAGCAGCCCTGCTGGGGCCAACGTCCTGACTTTC. Its protein product is CASSPAGANVLTF.

The chain is built from TRBV7-9 and TRBJ1-6, with no clear D. Germline V CDR1 and CDR2: SEHNR, FQNEAQ (reference sequence). Trimming removed 3 bases from V and 10 bases from J, with 13 bases in between. The CDR3 is made up of 14 amino acids. The CDR3 DNA sequence: TGTGCCAGCAGCTTCGAACGGACTATCTCACCCCTCCACTTT. Its protein is CASSFERTISPLHF.

The chain joins TRBV7-5 to TRBJ1-1; no check of the table's D call, TRBD1, against the DNA was made. TRBV7-5 is classified as a pseudogene. The CDR3 spans 14 residues. The CDR3 DNA reads as TGTGCCAGAAGCTTAGCCCAGGGGTGGACTGAAGCTTTCTTT. The encoded protein is CARSLAQGWTEAFF.

The chain uses TRBV2 and TRBJ1-2, with 7 bases matching TRBD1. There are 13 residues in the CDR3. The germline CDR1 and CDR2 sequences are SNHLY and FYNNEI. The V and J ends lost 8 bases and 0 bases, in that order; junction bases with no gene match: 3. In DNA form, the CDR3 reads TGTGCCAGCCGGGACAGAGCTAACTATGGCTACACCTTC. Protein sequence: CASRDRANYGYTF.

This chain joins TRBV7-8 and TRBJ2-7, with D unclear. The length of the CDR3 is 14 residues. Germline CDR1 reads SGHVS; CDR2 reads FQNEAQ. The germline V and J ends were trimmed by 3 bases and 0 bases, with 9 bases remaining between them. The CDR3: CASSFSVSSYEQYF. CDR3 coding DNA: TGTGCCAGCAGCTTCTCGGTTAGCTCCTACGAGCAGTACTTC. The full variable domain, completed using reference TRBV7-8 and TRBJ2-7, is GAGVSQSPRYKVAKRGQDVALRCDPISGHVSLFWYQQALGQGPEFLTYFQNEAQLDKSGLPSDRFFAERPEGSVSTLKIQRTQQEDSAVYLCASSFSVSSYEQYFGPGTRLTVT.

The J gene is TRBJ2-5, the V gene TRBV7-2, with 8 bases aligning to TRBD2. Germline V gene lookup returns CDR1 SGHTA and CDR2 FQGNSA. The V segment lost 3 bases and the J segment 5 bases; nucleotides outside the gene matches: 11. This CDR3 has 16 amino acids. The DNA of the CDR3 is TGTGCCAGCAGCTTTACTAGCGGTCCGAGGGGGGAGACCCAGTACTTC. Its translation: CASSFTSGPRGETQYF.

The rearrangement joins TRBV2 to TRBJ2-1; 8 nucleotides match TRBD1. The V segment lost 2 bases and the J segment 7 bases; nucleotides outside the gene matches: 4. The germline gives CDR1 SNHLY, CDR2 FYNNEI. This CDR3 is built from 14 residues. CDR3 bases: TGTGCCAGCAGTGAACCGCGGACAGGGAATGAGCAGTTCTTC. This translates into CASSEPRTGNEQFF. Combining the CDR3 with reference TRBV2 and TRBJ2-1 gives the whole variable domain EPEVTQTPSHQVTQMGQEVILRCVPISNHLYFYWYRQILGQKVEFLVSFYNNEISEKSEIFDDQFSVERPDGSNFTLKIRSTKLEDSAMYFCASSEPRTGNEQFFGPGTRLTVL.

As regards this clone: At one end the junction does not follow the germline gene, possibly because of a read error. The chain carries TRBV7-9 and TRBJ2-5, with 12 bases fitting TRBD2. Per germline, CDR1 SEHNR and CDR2 FQNEAQ (reference sequence). The CDR3 length is 15 residues. As DNA, the CDR3 is TGTTCCAGCAGCTTCGCTAGCGGGAGGGAAGAGACCCAGTACTTC. Translated: CSSSFASGREETQYF.

V usage is TRBV5-1 and J usage is TRBJ2-7; perhaps TRBD2 as D (7 bases). Trimming cost V 0 bases and J 5 bases, with 21 bases left between them. Germline loops: CDR1 SGHRS, CDR2 YFSETQ. This CDR3 region has 17 residues. In nucleotides, the CDR3 is TGCGCCAGCAGCTTGGGGGAAATCGGGGGGCGCGTCAACGAGCAGTACTTC. Translation: CASSLGEIGGRVNEQYF.

CDR3 sequence (DNA): TGTGCCAGCAGCTTAGGTAACCAAGGGGCCCCCTACGAGCAGTACTTC. It specifies CASSLGNQGAPYEQYF. The chain couples TRBV7-9 to TRBJ2-5; possible D gene TRBD1, 5 bases. The assigned J gene may be wrong: the sequence end matches TRBJ2-7 better. The germline V gene encodes CDR1 SEHNR and CDR2 FQNEAQ (reference sequence). The CDR3 contains 16 residues.

The gene calls are TRBV6-1 and TRBJ1-1, with D perhaps TRBD1 (6 bases). The CDR3 sequence is 16 residues long. CDR1 and CDR2 from the germline V gene are MNHNS and SASEGT. With 6 bases removed from V and 0 bases from J, the gap between germline ends came to 17 bases. The CDR3 DNA sequence: TGTGCCAGCAGCGAACACCCGACAGGTATGAACACTGAAGCTTTCTTT. Its protein is CASSEHPTGMNTEAFF.

V usage is TRBV5-1 and J usage is TRBJ1-2; 10 bases align to TRBD1. The CDR3 is made up of 16 amino acids. J gave up 4 bases and V 1 base, and 7 bases lay outside the gene matches. CDR1 is SGHRS, CDR2 YFSETQ, per germline. This chain's CDR3 is CASSLSRQGAGYGYTF. The CDR3 DNA follows: TGCGCCAGCAGCTTGTCCCGACAGGGGGCGGGCTATGGCTACACCTTC.

The chain links TRBV7-9 to TRBJ1-5; a weak D match, TRBD1 (6 bases). CDR1 and CDR2 from the germline V gene are SEHNR and FQNEAQ (reference sequence). V was cut by 1 base and J by 4 bases, with 14 bases left in between. The CDR3 is 16 residues long. Here the CDR3 reads CASSLGAQGGNQPQHF. The CDR3 DNA is TGTGCCAGCAGCTTAGGAGCACAGGGCGGGAATCAGCCCCAGCATTTT.

This clone was found a few times. The chain joins TRBV5-1 to TRBJ2-7, with 9 bases that match TRBD2. Trimming cost V 4 bases and J 4 bases; bases outside gene matches: 6. Germline V gives CDR1 SGHRS, CDR2 YFSETQ. The CDR3 is made up of 14 amino acids. CDR3 sequence reads: CASSHPGLAYEQYF. The DNA for the CDR3 is TGCGCCAGCAGCCACCCGGGACTAGCTTACGAGCAGTACTTC.

The chain recombines TRBV28 with TRBJ1-2; D is unresolved. Germline V lookup: CDR1 MDHEN, CDR2 SYDVKM. This CDR3 contains 16 residues. V gave up 7 bases and J gave up 1 base, with 19 bases separating them. The DNA for the CDR3 is TGTGCCAGCAATCCACTCGACGGCACGGGTAACTATGGCTACACCTTC. This sequence encodes CASNPLDGTGNYGYTF.